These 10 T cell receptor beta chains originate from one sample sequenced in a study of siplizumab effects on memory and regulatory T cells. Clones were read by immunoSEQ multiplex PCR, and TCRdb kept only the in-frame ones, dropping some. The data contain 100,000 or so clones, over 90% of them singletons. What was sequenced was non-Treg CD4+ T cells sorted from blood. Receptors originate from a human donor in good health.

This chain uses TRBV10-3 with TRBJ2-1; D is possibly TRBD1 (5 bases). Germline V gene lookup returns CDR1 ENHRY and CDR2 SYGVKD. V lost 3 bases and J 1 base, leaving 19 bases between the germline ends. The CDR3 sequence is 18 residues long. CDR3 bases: TGTGCCATCAGTGATACGATAAGGGGTTTGGGTTCCTACAATGAGCAGTTCTTC. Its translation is CAISDTIRGLGSYNEQFF.

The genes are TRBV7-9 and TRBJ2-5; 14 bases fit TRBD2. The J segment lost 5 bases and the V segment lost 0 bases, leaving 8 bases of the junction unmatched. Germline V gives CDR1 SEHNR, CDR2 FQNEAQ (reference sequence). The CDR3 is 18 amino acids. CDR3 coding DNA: TGTGCCAGCAGCTTAGCAACCGGGACTAGCGGGAGAAACGAGACCCAGTACTTC. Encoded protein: CASSLATGTSGRNETQYF.

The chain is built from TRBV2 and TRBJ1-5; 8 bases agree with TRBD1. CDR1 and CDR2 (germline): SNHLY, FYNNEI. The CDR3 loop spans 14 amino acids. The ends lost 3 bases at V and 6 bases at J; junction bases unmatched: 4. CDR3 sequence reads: CASSEIRGPQPQHF. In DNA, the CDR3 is TGTGCCAGCAGTGAGATCAGGGGGCCTCAGCCCCAGCATTTT.

The DNA of the CDR3 is TGCGCCAGCAGCCAAGCAACACAGCTTGGGTCCTACGAGCAGTACTTC. This sequence encodes CASSQATQLGSYEQYF. This chain connects TRBV4-1 to TRBJ2-7; D uncertain. This CDR3 comprises 16 residues. Germline CDR1 is MGHRA and CDR2 is YSYEKL. The V end was cut by 1 base, the J end by 1 base, with 14 bases between.

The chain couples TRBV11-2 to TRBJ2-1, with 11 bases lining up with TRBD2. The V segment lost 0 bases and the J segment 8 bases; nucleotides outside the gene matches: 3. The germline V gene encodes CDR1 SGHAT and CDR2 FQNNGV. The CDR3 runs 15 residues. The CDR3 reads CASSLDLAGGDEQFF. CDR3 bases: TGTGCCAGCAGCTTAGACCTAGCGGGAGGAGATGAGCAGTTCTTC.

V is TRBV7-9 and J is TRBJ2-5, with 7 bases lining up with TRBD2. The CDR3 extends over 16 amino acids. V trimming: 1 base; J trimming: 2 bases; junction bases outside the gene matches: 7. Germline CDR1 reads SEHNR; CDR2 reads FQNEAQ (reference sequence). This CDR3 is CASSLVGPSGQETQYF. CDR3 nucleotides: TGTGCCAGCAGCTTAGTAGGTCCTAGCGGTCAAGAGACCCAGTACTTC.

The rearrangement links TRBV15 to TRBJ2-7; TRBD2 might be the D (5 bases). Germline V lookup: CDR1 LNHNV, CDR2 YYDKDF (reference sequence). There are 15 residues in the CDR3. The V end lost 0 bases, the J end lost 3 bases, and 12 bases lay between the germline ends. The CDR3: CATSRDSGMVYEQYF. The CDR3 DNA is TGTGCCACCAGCAGAGATTCGGGGATGGTCTACGAGCAGTACTTC.

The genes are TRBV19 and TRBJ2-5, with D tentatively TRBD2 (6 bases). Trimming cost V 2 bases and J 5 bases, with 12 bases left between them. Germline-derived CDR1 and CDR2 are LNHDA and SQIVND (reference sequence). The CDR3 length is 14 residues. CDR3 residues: CASSITGRGETQYF. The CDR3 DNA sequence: TGTGCCAGTAGTATAACCGGGAGAGGGGAGACCCAGTACTTC.

Here the CDR3 reads CAVLSDPRNTIYF. The CDR3 DNA is TGTGCCGTTCTATCGGACCCGAGAAACACCATATATTTT. V and J are TRBV6-6 and TRBJ1-3, with unresolved D. Trimming took 11 bases from V and 5 from J, leaving 16 bases between them. The CDR3 is made up of 13 amino acids. Germline V gene sequence: CDR1 MNHNY, CDR2 SVGAGI (reference sequence).

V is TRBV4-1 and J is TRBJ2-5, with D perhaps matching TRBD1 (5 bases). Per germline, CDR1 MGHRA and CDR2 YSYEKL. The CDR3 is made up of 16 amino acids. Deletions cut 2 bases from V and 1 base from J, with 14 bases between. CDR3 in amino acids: CASSQRWRQSQETQYF. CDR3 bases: TGCGCCAGCAGCCAACGCTGGCGACAGTCCCAAGAGACCCAGTACTTC.